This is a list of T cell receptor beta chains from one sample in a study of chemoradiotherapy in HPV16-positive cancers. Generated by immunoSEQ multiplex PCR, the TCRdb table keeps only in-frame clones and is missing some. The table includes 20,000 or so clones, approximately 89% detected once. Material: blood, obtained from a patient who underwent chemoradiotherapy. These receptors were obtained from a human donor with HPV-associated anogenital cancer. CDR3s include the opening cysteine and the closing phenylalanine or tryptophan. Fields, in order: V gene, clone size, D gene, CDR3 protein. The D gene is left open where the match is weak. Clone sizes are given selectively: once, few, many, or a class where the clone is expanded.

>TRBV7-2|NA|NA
CASSFLSGNGNTIYF
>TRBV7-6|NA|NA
CASSLVIHTEAFF
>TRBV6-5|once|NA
CASSYFSGTEAFF
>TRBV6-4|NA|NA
CASSDNSGANVLTF
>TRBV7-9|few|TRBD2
CASSSEGASGETQYF
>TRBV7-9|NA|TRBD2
CASSLGGRNNEQFF
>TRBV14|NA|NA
CASGTNDNSPLHF
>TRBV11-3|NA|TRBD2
CASSLDLAGGNIQYF
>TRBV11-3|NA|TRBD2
CASSLPSGILQYF
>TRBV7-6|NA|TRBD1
CASSLGQGAYEQYF
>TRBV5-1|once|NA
CASSLVSEETQYF
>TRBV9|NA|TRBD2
CAGGTSPTDTQYF
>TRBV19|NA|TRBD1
CASRPGQGARGGITDTQYF
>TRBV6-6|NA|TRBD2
CASTDYGGDYNEQFF
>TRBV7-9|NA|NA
CASSLSQNYGYTF
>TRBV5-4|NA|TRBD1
CASSLVDRGGGNTIYF
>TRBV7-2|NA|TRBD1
CASSSDRAGNTIYF
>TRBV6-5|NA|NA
CASSYSKKPNTGELFF
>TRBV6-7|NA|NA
CASSYIYRSSGANVLTF
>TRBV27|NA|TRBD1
CASSFGQGAIGYGYTF
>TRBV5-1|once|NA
CASSLDGINEKLFF
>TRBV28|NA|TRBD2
CASTGGSAYNEQFF
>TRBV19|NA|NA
CASSAGGAQETQYF
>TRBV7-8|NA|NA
CASSLGRGNYGYTF
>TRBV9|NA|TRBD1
CARGDRASYEQYF
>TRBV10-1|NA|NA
CATLVGASEAFF
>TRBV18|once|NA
CASSPESGRGNTIYF
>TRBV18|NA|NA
CASSPLGVPYRETQYF
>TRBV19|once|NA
CASSGQLGPYEQYF
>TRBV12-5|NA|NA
CASGLQTTDTEAFF
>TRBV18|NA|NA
CASSPETSNSPLHF
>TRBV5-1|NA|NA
CASSLYSTNYGYTF
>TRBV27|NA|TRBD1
CASRTRRQGGFDGYTF
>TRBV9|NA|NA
CASSVATRTQGNTIYF
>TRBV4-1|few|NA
CASSQVDMGFAGELFF
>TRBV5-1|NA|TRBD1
CASRVETGVGEQYF
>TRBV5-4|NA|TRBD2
CASSLAGGPGYEQYF